The 4 T cell receptor beta chains given below trace back to one sample, sequenced in a study of shared clonotypes between healthy human individuals. The data were produced by immunoSEQ multiplex PCR, yet TCRdb's version contains in-frame clones alone and is incomplete. This table has millions of clones, roughly 92% appearing once. Sequencing was performed on naive CD4+ T cells sorted from blood. Documented subset: CD45RA+ positively selected. Every receptor here comes from a man aged 18 to 30 in good health.

The chain uses TRBV5-6 and TRBJ1-2; the D gene is possibly TRBD1 (6 bases). There are 17 residues in the CDR3. In germline, CDR1 is SGHDT, CDR2 YYEEEE. The V end was cut by 4 bases, the J end by 3 bases, with 22 bases between. The CDR3 loop reads CASSEPTLQGGHYGYTF. The CDR3 nucleotides read TGTGCCAGCAGCGAACCGACCCTACAGGGAGGACACTATGGCTACACCTTC.

Details on this clone: The same CDR3 is also encoded by other DNA sequences in this sample. The rearrangement links TRBV18 to TRBJ2-7; possible D gene TRBD2, 5 bases. The V end was cut by 4 bases, the J end by 2 bases, with 9 bases between. The CDR3 loop spans 13 amino acids. The V gene's germline CDR1 is KGHSH and CDR2 LQKENI. CDR3 sequence: CASSRGSTYEQYF. CDR3 nucleotides: TGTGCCAGCTCACGAGGGAGCACCTACGAGCAGTACTTC.

V usage is TRBV28 and J usage is TRBJ1-1, with D possibly matching TRBD1 (6 bases). Germline lookup yields CDR1 MDHEN and CDR2 SYDVKM. The ends were cut back, 7 bases at V and 5 bases at J, with 23 bases in the middle. CDR3 length equals 16 residues. The CDR3 sequence is CASITLKQGSGTEAFF. Written as DNA, the CDR3 is TGTGCCAGCATTACTTTAAAACAGGGTAGTGGAACTGAAGCTTTCTTT.

CDR3 protein: CASKPGDRSNEQYF. In DNA form, the CDR3 reads TGTGCCAGCAAGCCCGGAGATCGTTCAAACGAGCAGTACTTC. The chain employs TRBV27 and TRBJ2-7; D gene unclear. This CDR3 has 14 residues. The ends were cut back, 7 bases at V and 5 bases at J, with 18 bases in the middle. Germline loops: CDR1 MNHEY, CDR2 SMNVEV (reference sequence).